A selection of T cell receptor beta chains follows, all from one sample in a study of shared clonotypes between healthy human individuals. The assay was immunoSEQ multiplex PCR, and TCRdb's table has in-frame clones only and misses some. Among about 1.1 million clones, approximately 80% were seen once, and the ten largest hold 0.7% to 0.95%. The sample consisted of memory CD4+ T cells from PBMCs. The receptors shown here come from a man between 18 and 29 years old in good health. Some clones in this sample may be carry-over from other donors' samples. Each CDR3 is given with its conserved first and last residue. The D gene is left open where the match is weak. A clone size is listed for some rows: how often the clone was seen (once, few, many), or a class if it is expanded.

J gene: TRBJ2-5
clone size: NA
V gene: TRBV7-2
D gene: NA
CDR3 DNA: TGTGCCAGCAGCTTTTTGGTCCAAGAGACCCAGTACTTC
CDR3 protein: CASSFLVQETQYF

J gene: TRBJ2-7
clone size: NA
V gene: TRBV7-9
D gene: NA
CDR3 DNA: TGTGCCAGCAGCTTAGGGCGGGAGCAGTACTTC
CDR3 protein: CASSLGREQYF

J gene: TRBJ2-1
clone size: NA
V gene: TRBV6-5
D gene: NA
CDR3 DNA: TGTGCCAGCAGTTACAAGGGCAATGAGCAGTTCTTC
CDR3 protein: CASSYKGNEQFF

J gene: TRBJ2-2
clone size: NA
V gene: TRBV7-3
D gene: TRBD2
CDR3 DNA: TGTGCCAGCAGCCCCCAAGCGGGAGCTTCGACCGGGGAGCTGTTTTTT
CDR3 protein: CASSPQAGASTGELFF

J gene: TRBJ2-3
clone size: once
V gene: TRBV9
D gene: TRBD1
CDR3 DNA: TGTGCCAGCAGCGTAGATGTCAGGGGGCTAACAGATACGCAGTATTTT
CDR3 protein: CASSVDVRGLTDTQYF

J gene: TRBJ2-6
clone size: NA
V gene: TRBV4-2
D gene: NA
CDR3 DNA: TGTGCCAGCAGCCTCGACAGGAGCTCTGGGGCCAACGTCCTGACTTTC
CDR3 protein: CASSLDRSSGANVLTF

J gene: TRBJ2-5
clone size: NA
V gene: TRBV5-4
D gene: TRBD2
CDR3 DNA: TGTGCCAGCAGGAGAGCGGGAGGGCCGCAAGAGACCCAGTACTTC
CDR3 protein: CASRRAGGPQETQYF

J gene: TRBJ1-1
clone size: NA
V gene: TRBV2
D gene: NA
CDR3 DNA: TGTGCCAGCCGGGGAGACAGGCGTCTTACTGAAGCTTTCTTT
CDR3 protein: CASRGDRRLTEAFF

J gene: TRBJ1-3
clone size: NA
V gene: TRBV5-6
D gene: NA
CDR3 DNA: TGTGCCAGCAGCTTGGGGTGGGGGCAAAGCTCTGGAAACACCATATATTTT
CDR3 protein: CASSLGWGQSSGNTIYF

J gene: TRBJ2-5
clone size: NA
V gene: TRBV2
D gene: NA
CDR3 DNA: TGTGCCAGCACCCTCCTTCCGGGGGGCGCAGAGACCCAGTACTTC
CDR3 protein: CASTLLPGGAETQYF

J gene: TRBJ1-6
clone size: NA
V gene: TRBV5-4
D gene: TRBD1
CDR3 DNA: TGTGCCAGCAGCTCCGGACAGGGGGTTTCACCCCTCCACTTT
CDR3 protein: CASSSGQGVSPLHF

J gene: TRBJ1-1
clone size: NA
V gene: TRBV7-8
D gene: NA
CDR3 DNA: TGTGCCAGCAGACCGAACAGGTACTTCCCAATGAACACTGAAGCTTTCTTT
CDR3 protein: CASRPNRYFPMNTEAFF

J gene: TRBJ2-1
clone size: NA
V gene: TRBV7-9
D gene: TRBD1
CDR3 DNA: TGTGCCAGCAGCCAATACCGGGACAGGGTGTACAATGAGCAGTTCTTC
CDR3 protein: CASSQYRDRVYNEQFF

J gene: TRBJ1-6
clone size: NA
V gene: TRBV28
D gene: NA
CDR3 DNA: TGTGCCAGCAGTTCTCGGATAGGGGTTGGTTCACCCCTCCACTTT
CDR3 protein: CASSSRIGVGSPLHF

J gene: TRBJ2-3
clone size: NA
V gene: TRBV5-1
D gene: NA
CDR3 DNA: TGCGCCAGCAGCTTGGTTTCCACGAGGGCCACAGATACGCAGTATTTT
CDR3 protein: CASSLVSTRATDTQYF

J gene: TRBJ1-3
clone size: NA
V gene: TRBV10-3
D gene: NA
CDR3 DNA: TGTGCCATCCGAACTTCGAGCTCTGGAAACACCATATATTTT
CDR3 protein: CAIRTSSSGNTIYF

J gene: TRBJ2-1
clone size: NA
V gene: TRBV15
D gene: NA
CDR3 DNA: TGTGCCACCAGCACCGGGGCAGTCTCCTACAATGAGCAGTTCTTC
CDR3 protein: CATSTGAVSYNEQFF

J gene: TRBJ1-1
clone size: NA
V gene: TRBV18
D gene: TRBD1
CDR3 DNA: TGTGCCAGCTCACCCACAACAGGGGCTGAAGCTTTCTTT
CDR3 protein: CASSPTTGAEAFF

J gene: TRBJ2-7
clone size: NA
V gene: TRBV27
D gene: TRBD2
CDR3 DNA: TGTGCCAGCGGACGATTCAAGGGGGCCCATGGGACTAGCGGGAGGTTCCACGAGCAGTACTTC
CDR3 protein: CASGRFKGAHGTSGRFHEQYF

J gene: TRBJ2-3
clone size: NA
V gene: TRBV5-4
D gene: NA
CDR3 DNA: TGTGCCAGCAGCTTGAAAAGTTACACAGATACGCAGTATTTT
CDR3 protein: CASSLKSYTDTQYF

J gene: TRBJ1-6
clone size: NA
V gene: TRBV29-1
D gene: TRBD1
CDR3 DNA: TGCAGCGTTGCCGGACAGGGGACGAATTCACCCCTCCACTTT
CDR3 protein: CSVAGQGTNSPLHF

J gene: TRBJ1-1
clone size: NA
V gene: TRBV28
D gene: NA
CDR3 DNA: TGTGCCAGCAGTTTAGGGAGAGGGACCCACTTT
CDR3 protein: CASSLGRGTHF

J gene: TRBJ2-2
clone size: NA
V gene: TRBV19
D gene: NA
CDR3 DNA: TGTGCCAGTAGTATTCAGTTGAGGGCAACCGGGGAGCTGTTTTTT
CDR3 protein: CASSIQLRATGELFF

J gene: TRBJ2-2
clone size: NA
V gene: TRBV9
D gene: TRBD2
CDR3 DNA: TGTGCCAGCCAGAGAGCGGGAGGGAGGACCACCGGGGAGCTGTTTTTT
CDR3 protein: CASQRAGGRTTGELFF

J gene: TRBJ2-1
clone size: few
V gene: TRBV5-5
D gene: NA
CDR3 DNA: TGTGCCAGCAGCGAACCGCCCGGGTCGGAGCAGTTCTTC
CDR3 protein: CASSEPPGSEQFF

J gene: TRBJ2-1
clone size: NA
V gene: TRBV5-1
D gene: TRBD2
CDR3 DNA: TGCGCCAGCAGCTTGGTGGCGGGAGGTTACAATGAGCAGTTCTTC
CDR3 protein: CASSLVAGGYNEQFF

J gene: TRBJ2-1
clone size: NA
V gene: TRBV5-1
D gene: TRBD1
CDR3 DNA: TGCGCCAGCAGCTTGGCCGGGAGACAGGGGACTGGGCAGTTCTTC
CDR3 protein: CASSLAGRQGTGQFF